This T cell receptor (beta chain) was sequenced for a study of CD8 T cells in ankylosing spondylitis. Trimming pared 5 bases from V and 2 bases from J, leaving 13 bases between. This CDR3 comprises 13 residues. Germline CDR1 DFQATT, CDR2 SNEGSKA (reference sequence). TCRdb reanalysed the 5' RACE reads using MiXCR and keeps one entry per CDR3 protein. The data contain a few hundred thousand distinct CDR3 sequences, about a fifth of them singletons. The source is a female donor with ankylosing spondylitis or in good health (not recorded which). This sequence joins TRBV20-1 and TRBJ2-7; D is possibly TRBD2 (6 bases). Sequencing used blood, either unsorted or a sorted T cell fraction (not recorded which). CDR3 in DNA: TGCAGTGCTCTACCCGGAGGGACCTACGAGCAGTACTTC. Translation gives CSALPGGTYEQYF.